This T cell receptor (beta chain) was recovered during a study of T cells after yellow fever vaccination. General study findings and limits: Clonotypes appearing in both CD4 and CD8 compartments existed, and their share was small. Detected again after the booster were most primary-vaccination clones, at 96% CD4 and 80% to 90% CD8.

Remarks on this clonotype: Antigen specificity is unknown.

Universal primer sites and UMIs were introduced during 5'RACE template-switching synthesis of TCR cDNA. TCRdb reprocessed the 5' RACE reads via MiXCR and lists one record per CDR3 protein. The repertoire holds some 500,000 distinct CDR3 sequences, with roughly 13% as singletons. The ends were cut back, 3 bases at V and 1 base at J, with 12 bases in the middle. CDR1 is KGHSH, CDR2 LQKENI, per germline. The CDR3 totals 15 residues. This TCR was recovered from a man under 40 who received the YFV17D yellow fever vaccine. Sequencing was performed on PBMCs, taken on the day of the yellow fever booster vaccination. The chain links TRBV18 to TRBJ2-5, with D possibly matching TRBD2 (5 bases). CDR3 loop: CASSPYAGRQETQYF. DNA of the CDR3: TGTGCCAGCTCACCTTACGCGGGCCGCCAAGAGACCCAGTACTTC. Complete variable domain (other parts from reference TRBV18 and TRBJ2-5): NAGVMQNPRHLVRRRGQEARLRCSPMKGHSHVYWYRQLPEEGLKFMVYLQKENIIDESGMPKERFSAEFPKEGPSILRIQQVVRGDSAAYFCASSPYAGRQETQYFGPGTRLLVL.